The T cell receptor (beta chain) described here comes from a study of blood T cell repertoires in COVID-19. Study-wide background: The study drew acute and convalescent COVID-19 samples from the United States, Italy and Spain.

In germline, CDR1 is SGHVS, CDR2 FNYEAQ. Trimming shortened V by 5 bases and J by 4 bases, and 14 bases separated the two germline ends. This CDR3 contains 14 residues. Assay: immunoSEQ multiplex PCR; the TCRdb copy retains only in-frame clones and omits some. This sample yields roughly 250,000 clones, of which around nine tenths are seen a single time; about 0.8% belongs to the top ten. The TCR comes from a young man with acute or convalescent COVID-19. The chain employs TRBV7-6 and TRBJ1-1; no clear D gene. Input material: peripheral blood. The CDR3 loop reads CASSPGGEFTEAFF. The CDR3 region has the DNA TGTGCCAGCAGCCCTGGCGGTGAGTTCACTGAAGCTTTCTTT.